The 19 T cell receptor beta chains listed next were all sequenced from one sample in a study of T cells in Graves' hyperthyroidism and ophthalmopathy. Amplification targeted TCR beta CDR3 regions from RNA transcripts. Using the HTBI primer set, a first-round RT-PCR was run on the TCR CDR3. Each CDR3 protein is one row after TCRdb ran MiXCR on the multiplex PCR reads. This sample has about 840,000 distinct CDR3 sequences, with approximately 40% found just once. Sequencing was carried out using blood. These receptors all come from a man between 18 and 29 years old with Graves' hyperthyroidism.

Worth noting for this clonotype: This may come from a read error, since a much larger clone is one base off. CDR3: CASRDNYEQYF. For the CDR3, the DNA is TGTGCCAGCAGGGACAACTACGAGCAGTACTTC. V gene TRBV6-4 combines with J gene TRBJ2-7; weak D call: TRBD1 (5 bases). Germline CDR1 and CDR2: MRHNA and SNTAGT. This CDR3 has 11 amino acids. Trimming removed 6 bases from V and 3 bases from J, with 6 bases in between.

This clonotype showed up just a few times. The CDR3 bases are TGTGCCAGCAGCAACCAGGGGGGAGAAACTGAAGCTTTCTTT. It translates to CASSNQGGETEAFF. The rearrangement uses TRBV7-9 and TRBJ1-1; 7 bases line up with TRBD1. The V segment lost 5 bases and the J segment 5 bases; nucleotides outside the gene matches: 8. This CDR3 is built from 14 residues. Germline assignment: CDR1 SEHNR and CDR2 FQNEAQ (reference sequence).

This clonotype was detected only once. The gene calls are TRBV29-1 and TRBJ1-2, with unresolved D. There are 13 residues in the CDR3. Germline CDR1 and CDR2: SQVTM and ANQGSEA. V shed 5 bases and J shed 5 bases, with 15 bases lying between them. The CDR3 nucleotides are TGCAGCGTTCTGCGGTTAACCCTTTATGGCTACACCTTC. Protein product: CSVLRLTLYGYTF.

This clonotype was found many times. The chain recombines TRBV10-2 with TRBJ1-2; 7 nucleotides line up with TRBD1. The CDR3 covers 13 residues. With V trimmed by 6 bases and J by 6 bases, 7 bases remained unmatched. Germline CDR1 reads WSHSY; CDR2 reads SAAADI. CDR3 residues: CASRGRGQDGYTF. The CDR3 region has the DNA TGCGCCAGCAGAGGGAGGGGGCAAGATGGCTACACCTTC.

This clonotype was seen a handful of times. The chain carries TRBV9 and TRBJ1-1; D not certain. The CDR3 is 11 residues long. Germline V lookup: CDR1 SGDLS, CDR2 YYNGEE. Trimming left V 5 bases short and J 8 bases short, with 10 bases between. The CDR3 DNA follows: TGTGCCAGCAGGCTTGGAGTGGAAGCTTTCTTT. The encoded protein is CASRLGVEAFF.

This clonotype came up many times. The chain carries TRBV29-1 and TRBJ2-7; D remains unclear. CDR1 and CDR2 (germline): SQVTM, ANQGSEA. This CDR3 has 13 amino acids. Trimming cost V 2 bases and J 2 bases, with 10 bases left between them. DNA of the CDR3: TGCAGCGTTGAAATCCCGCAGGCCTACGAGCAGTACTTC. Its protein is CSVEIPQAYEQYF.

This clonotype was picked up many times. This sequence joins TRBV19 and TRBJ1-5, with D possibly TRBD1 on 6 matching bases. V was cut by 10 bases and J by 9 bases, with 19 bases left in between. Per germline, CDR1 LNHDA and CDR2 SQIVND (reference sequence). The CDR3 extends over 13 amino acids. CDR3 nucleotides: TGTGCCACCTCGGGGGAGGGGGAATGGCCCCAGCATTTT. Translated: CATSGEGEWPQHF.

J is TRBJ2-6 and V is TRBV2; TRBD1 matches 8 bases. Trimming cost V 4 bases and J 4 bases; bases outside gene matches: 6. The CDR3 loop spans 16 amino acids. Germline V gene data show CDR1 as SNHLY and CDR2 as FYNNEI. The CDR3 region is CASSVGDRSGANVLTF. CDR3 in DNA: TGTGCCAGCAGTGTTGGGGACAGGTCCGGGGCCAACGTCCTGACTTTC.

The V gene is TRBV12-3 or TRBV12-4, the J gene TRBJ1-1, with TRBD1 as a possible D gene (5 bases). This CDR3 comprises 16 residues. Trimming left V 1 base short and J 2 bases short, with 14 bases between. This chain's CDR3 is CASSLGFGGSNTEAFF. CDR3 sequence (DNA): TGTGCCAGCAGTTTAGGATTTGGGGGGTCCAACACTGAAGCTTTCTTT.

This clonotype has more than one count but fewer than ten. The chain combines TRBV6-5 with TRBJ1-1, with D perhaps matching TRBD1 (6 bases). V was pared by 2 bases and J by 6 bases, with 13 bases between. The CDR3 sequence is 14 residues long. The germline V gene encodes CDR1 MNHEY and CDR2 SVGAGI. The chain's CDR3 is CASSYRTAAPEAFF. The CDR3 nucleotides are TGTGCCAGCAGTTACCGGACAGCGGCGCCTGAAGCTTTCTTT.

CDR3 in amino acids: CASEEETGSFAGYTF. CDR3 nucleotides: TGTGCCTCTGAAGAGGAGACAGGTTCGTTTGCTGGCTACACCTTC. V gene TRBV19 combines with J gene TRBJ1-2; a possible D gene is TRBD1 (6 bases). V lost 11 bases and J 7 bases, leaving 26 bases between the germline ends. Germline V gives CDR1 LNHDA, CDR2 SQIVND (reference sequence). This CDR3 is built from 15 residues.

The table lists this clonotype with a few counts. V gene TRBV20-1 combines with J gene TRBJ2-7; D gene uncertain. The length of the CDR3 is 14 residues. The V end was cut by 3 bases, the J end by 2 bases, with 14 bases between. Germline V gene sequence: CDR1 DFQATT, CDR2 SNEGSKA (reference sequence). In DNA, the CDR3 is TGCAGTGCTAGCTCCTTTGACGAAGCCTACGAGCAGTACTTC. Translation gives CSASSFDEAYEQYF.

This clonotype has a count of ten or more. The CDR3 region has the DNA TGTGCCAGCAGTTACGAAGGCCAGCCCCAGCATTTT. Its protein is CASSYEGQPQHF. The chain joins TRBV6-6 to TRBJ1-5; no reliable D call. CDR3 length: 12 amino acids. The ends were cut back, 2 bases at V and 7 bases at J, with 6 bases in the middle. CDR1 and CDR2 (germline): MNHNY, SVGAGI (reference sequence).

This clonotype was detected a few times. The chain couples TRBV20-1 to TRBJ1-5; D not certain. CDR1 is DFQATT, CDR2 SNEGSKA, per germline (reference sequence). This CDR3 region has 14 residues. V gave up 6 bases and J gave up 8 bases, with 20 bases separating them. CDR3 protein: CSAHTGRLNKPQHF. DNA of the CDR3: TGCAGTGCCCATACGGGAAGGTTGAATAAGCCCCAGCATTTT.

This clonotype was detected ten times or more. CDR3 in amino acids: CSVTTSVSYEQYF. CDR3 DNA: TGCAGCGTCACTACGTCAGTTTCCTACGAGCAGTACTTC. The chain couples TRBV29-1 to TRBJ2-7; no reliable D call. CDR3 length: 13 residues. Per the germline V gene, CDR1 is SQVTM and CDR2 is ANQGSEA. V lost 6 bases and J lost 1, with 13 bases in between.

This clonotype was observed many times. The chain couples TRBV20-1 to TRBJ1-2; D gene ambiguous. Trimming stripped 2 bases from V and 4 bases from J, with 11 bases between. From germline, CDR1 is DFQATT and CDR2 SNEGSKA (reference sequence). The CDR3 runs 13 residues. CDR3 amino acids: CSARSPQGYGYTF. DNA of the CDR3: TGCAGTGCTAGATCCCCACAAGGCTATGGCTACACCTTC.

Here the CDR3 reads CASSFSRDSRSGANVLTF. CDR3 nucleotide sequence: TGTGCCAGCAGCTTTAGCCGGGACAGTCGCTCTGGGGCCAACGTCCTGACTTTC. The genes are TRBV7-9 and TRBJ2-6; 7 bases align to TRBD1. The germline V gene encodes CDR1 SEHNR and CDR2 FQNEAQ (reference sequence). V gave up 3 bases and J gave up 0 bases; unmatched junction bases: 8. CDR3 length: 18 amino acids.

This clonotype was recorded a few times. This chain joins TRBV5-1 and TRBJ1-1; D not certain. Trimming removed 2 bases from V and 1 base from J, with 9 bases in between. The V gene's germline CDR1 is SGHRS and CDR2 YFSETQ. The CDR3 has 14 residues. In DNA, the CDR3 is TGCGCCAGCAGCTTTTGGGAACCGAACACTGAAGCTTTCTTT. Translating gives CASSFWEPNTEAFF.

This clonotype was seen many times. This chain connects TRBV29-1 to TRBJ2-7, with 7 positions matching TRBD1. The CDR3 has 13 amino acids. After removal of 4 bases from V and 6 bases from J, the junction contained 9 bases not matched to a gene. CDR1 is SQVTM, CDR2 ANQGSEA, per germline. The CDR3: CSVVGDRVGEQYF. As DNA, the CDR3 is TGCAGCGTTGTCGGAGACAGGGTCGGCGAGCAGTACTTC.